This T cell receptor (beta chain) comes out of a study of blood T cell repertoires in COVID-19. Across the study: Italy, Spain and the United States were the sources of the convalescent and acute COVID-19 samples. The cDNA or gDNA used as material had been derived from T cells, B-cell-depleted T cells, or PBMCs.

Germline V gives CDR1 SNHLY, CDR2 FYNNEI. The CDR3 length is 15 residues. With V trimmed by 6 bases and J by 7 bases, 7 bases remained unmatched. Recruitment covered fewer than 25 US areas and drew participants whose ages spanned roughly 18 to 89 years. Categorization into cohorts depended on clinical history that participants reported. TCRdb's table, derived via immunoSEQ multiplex PCR, lists solely in-frame clones and lacks some. The sample has roughly 430,000 clones, 88% seen once. Material: PBMCs or T cells enriched from blood (not recorded which). The chain uses TRBV2 and TRBJ2-1, with 12 bases fitting TRBD2. The clonotype was recovered from a woman aged 40 to 50 with acute COVID-19. CDR3 region: CASSHGLAGKNEQFF. CDR3 sequence (DNA): TGTGCCAGCAGCCATGGACTAGCGGGAAAAAATGAGCAGTTCTTC.